The 27 T cell receptor beta chains given below trace back to one sample, sequenced in a study of T cells in localized non-small cell lung cancer. Sequencing used immunoSEQ multiplex PCR; TCRdb keeps in-frame clones, though not all of them. The data show about 25,000 clones, about 94% seen once. Here the sequenced sample was peripheral blood, taken before any cancer treatment. The receptors were gathered from a woman aged 40-69 years with stage I lung adenocarcinoma.

This sequence joins TRBV5-6 and TRBJ1-1, with 7 bases aligning to TRBD1. The trim removed 0 bases at V and 8 bases at J, leaving 4 bases unmatched. Germline lookup yields CDR1 SGHDT and CDR2 YYEEEE. This CDR3 comprises 13 residues. In DNA form, the CDR3 reads TGTGCCAGCAGCTTGGACAGGGGAGGGGAAGCTTTCTTT. Residues: CASSLDRGGEAFF.

This chain joins TRBV19 and TRBJ1-1; D may be TRBD1 (5 bases). The germline V and J ends were trimmed by 6 bases and 0 bases, with 14 bases remaining between them. There are 15 residues in the CDR3. Germline values: CDR1 LNHDA, CDR2 SQIVND (reference sequence). The CDR3 loop is CASSRFGAVNTEAFF. In nucleotides, the CDR3 is TGTGCCAGTAGCCGTTTCGGGGCCGTGAACACTGAAGCTTTCTTT.

The chain is built from TRBV7-9 and TRBJ2-3; the match to TRBD2 covers 11 bases. The germline gives CDR1 SEHNR, CDR2 FQNEAQ (reference sequence). CDR3 size: 16 residues. V gave up 5 bases and J gave up 6 bases; unmatched junction bases: 10. The CDR3 region is CASSQLAGEDIDTQYF. The CDR3 nucleotides are TGTGCCAGCAGCCAACTAGCGGGAGAGGACATCGATACGCAGTATTTT.

This chain connects TRBV11-2 to TRBJ2-5; perhaps TRBD1 as D (5 bases). CDR1 and CDR2 (germline): SGHAT, FQNNGV. The CDR3 consists of 13 residues. V lost 1 base to trimming and J lost 5 bases, with 8 bases between them. The CDR3 DNA is TGTGCCAGCAGCTTAGTCCCAGGGGAGACCCAGTACTTC. Protein: CASSLVPGETQYF.

This chain uses TRBV25-1 with TRBJ2-3; unclear D gene. Germline CDR1 is MGHDK and CDR2 is SYGVNS. Trimming stripped 3 bases from V and 6 bases from J, with 10 bases between. This CDR3 region has 13 residues. DNA for the CDR3: TGTGCCAGCAGTGACACATATCGGGATACGCAGTATTTT. Its translation: CASSDTYRDTQYF. The full variable domain, completed using reference TRBV25-1 and TRBJ2-3, is EADIYQTPRYLVIGTGKKITLECSQTMGHDKMYWYQQDPGMELHLIHYSYGVNSTEKGDLSSESTVSRIRTEHFPLTLESARPSHTSQYLCASSDTYRDTQYFGPGTRLTVL.

CDR3 residues: CASSLALQGAAAFF. CDR3 nucleotide sequence: TGTGCCAGCAGCTTAGCGCTTCAGGGGGCTGCTGCTTTCTTT. This rearrangement joins TRBV7-2 to TRBJ1-1, with 8 bases aligning to TRBD1. J gave up 11 bases and V 0 bases, and 8 bases lay outside the gene matches. Germline V gene data show CDR1 as SGHTA and CDR2 as FQGNSA. This CDR3 is 14 amino acids long.

This rearrangement joins TRBV11-2 to TRBJ2-5; TRBD2 agrees at 11 bases. Germline CDR1 SGHAT, CDR2 FQNNGV. V lost 5 bases and J lost 4; bases outside the gene matches: 6. This CDR3 comprises 15 residues. This CDR3 reads CASSGTSGRRETQYF. CDR3 nucleotides: TGTGCCAGCAGCGGAACTAGCGGGAGACGAGAGACCCAGTACTTC.

The chain joins TRBV7-8 to TRBJ2-7; D ambiguous. Trimming stripped 4 bases from V and 1 base from J, with 17 bases between. Germline loops: CDR1 SGHVS, CDR2 FQNEAQ. The CDR3 has 16 amino acids. CDR3 bases: TGTGCCAGCAGCTCCCGCCGGTGGCCCCCATCCTACGAGCAGTACTTC. Translation gives CASSSRRWPPSYEQYF.

The V and J genes are TRBV7-3 and TRBJ2-1; 10 bases align to TRBD2. The ends lost 4 bases at V and 1 base at J; junction bases unmatched: 7. CDR1 is SGHTA, CDR2 FQGTGA, per germline. The CDR3 sequence is 17 residues long. CDR3 region: CASSSDSGRSSYNEQFF. The CDR3 DNA is TGTGCCAGCAGCTCAGATAGCGGGAGGAGTTCCTACAATGAGCAGTTCTTC.

The count of this clone is one. The rearrangement uses TRBV6-5 and TRBJ2-3; a weak D match, TRBD1 (5 bases). This CDR3 contains 14 residues. V was trimmed by 6 bases and J by 3 bases, leaving 13 bases between them. CDR1 MNHEY and CDR2 SVGAGI come from the germline V gene. The CDR3 DNA reads as TGTGCCAGCAGCCCAGGGTATTGGACAGATACGCAGTATTTT. Protein sequence: CASSPGYWTDTQYF.

V and J are TRBV19 and TRBJ2-1, with 8 bases aligning to TRBD1. The V segment lost 3 bases and the J segment 10 bases; nucleotides outside the gene matches: 11. CDR3 length: 15 residues. Per germline, CDR1 LNHDA and CDR2 SQIVND (reference sequence). For the CDR3, the DNA is TGTGCCAGTAGTATTTTCGGGACAGGTCGAGGGGAGCAGTTCTTC. Translated, it gives CASSIFGTGRGEQFF.

This chain connects TRBV21-1 to TRBJ2-2; TRBD2 is taken as the D call from the table, unchecked against the DNA. TRBV21-1 is shown as a pseudogene. CDR3 length equals 17 residues. CDR3 loop: CASSSGTSGRATGELFF. In nucleotides, the CDR3 is TGTGCCAGCTCTTCCGGGACTAGCGGGAGGGCCACCGGGGAGCTGTTTTTT.

This rearrangement joins TRBV5-1 to TRBJ2-7, with 8 bases lining up with TRBD1. CDR3 length: 12 residues. Trimming cost V 3 bases and J 5 bases; bases outside gene matches: 1. CDR1 and CDR2 (germline): SGHRS, YFSETQ. Here the CDR3 DNA reads TGCGCCAGCAGCTCGACAGGGGACGAGCAGTACTTC. It encodes CASSSTGDEQYF.

CDR3 bases: TGCAGTGCAAAGGGAGGGGGCTACACCTTC. It codes for CSAKGGGYTF. The chain links TRBV20-1 to TRBJ1-2; D remains unclear. The CDR3 has 10 amino acids. V was shortened by 6 bases and J by 8 bases, with 10 bases between the two germline ends. Germline V gene data show CDR1 as DFQATT and CDR2 as SNEGSKA (reference sequence).

This chain links TRBV6-5 with TRBJ1-5; TRBD1 matches 8 bases. V trimming: 4 bases; J trimming: 5 bases; junction bases outside the gene matches: 7. This CDR3 has 15 amino acids. Germline CDR1 MNHEY, CDR2 SVGAGI. The CDR3 here is CASSSRQGKDQPQHF. CDR3 sequence (DNA): TGTGCCAGCAGTTCCCGACAGGGGAAAGATCAGCCCCAGCATTTT.

The rearrangement links TRBV12-5 to TRBJ1-6, with D possibly being TRBD1 (5 bases). The CDR3 totals 13 residues. Germline values: CDR1 LGHNT, CDR2 FRNRAP. Between the trimmed V and J ends, which lost 1 base and 10 bases, there was a span of 8 bases. The CDR3 DNA follows: TGTGCTAGTGGTTTGGCCCCAGGGTCACCCCTCCACTTT. Translation: CASGLAPGSPLHF.

The chain uses TRBV7-2 and TRBJ2-7; possible D gene TRBD1, 5 bases. In germline, CDR1 is SGHTA, CDR2 FQGNSA. This CDR3 spans 14 amino acids. Deletions cut 5 bases from V and 7 bases from J, with 18 bases between. The CDR3 reads CASSKERGLGEQYF. The DNA for the CDR3 is TGTGCCAGCAGCAAAGAAAGGGGCTTGGGAGAGCAGTACTTC.

Here the CDR3 DNA reads TGCGCCAGCAGTCAATACGGGACAGGGGTTGTGGAGTCCTACGAGCAGTACTTC. Translating gives CASSQYGTGVVESYEQYF. This sequence joins TRBV23-1 and TRBJ2-7, with 10 bases lining up with TRBD1. Being an ORF, TRBV23-1 has a function that is uncertain. The J segment lost 1 base and the V segment lost 1 base, leaving 10 bases of the junction unmatched. The CDR3 contains 18 residues.

The chain carries TRBV9 and TRBJ2-7; D possibly corresponds to TRBD2 (6 bases). Trimming removed 4 bases from V and 2 bases from J, with 19 bases in between. Germline CDR1 SGDLS, CDR2 YYNGEE. This CDR3 region has 16 residues. In nucleotides, the CDR3 is TGTGCCAGCAGCCCCCGGGTAGATCTAGCGACCTACGAGCAGTACTTC. This gives the protein CASSPRVDLATYEQYF. Using reference TRBV9 and TRBJ2-7 for the parts outside the CDR3, the full variable domain is DSGVTQTPKHLITATGQRVTLRCSPRSGDLSVYWYQQSLDQGLQFLIQYYNGEERAKGNILERFSAQQFPDLHSELNLSSLELGDSALYFCASSPRVDLATYEQYFGPGTRLTVT.

This chain uses TRBV7-8 with TRBJ2-5, with 9 bases lining up with TRBD2. V lost 5 bases to trimming and J lost 5 bases; unmatched junction nucleotides: 15. In germline, CDR1 is SGHVS, CDR2 FQNEAQ. The CDR3 length is 17 residues. CDR3 loop: CASSQGGSAGGLETQYF. The CDR3 DNA reads TGTGCCAGCAGCCAGGGGGGGAGTGCGGGAGGGCTGGAGACCCAGTACTTC.

The chain is built from TRBV6-5 and TRBJ1-1, with D unresolved. V dropped 4 bases and J dropped 7 bases, with 10 bases sitting between them. The CDR3 loop spans 12 amino acids. Per germline, CDR1 MNHEY and CDR2 SVGAGI. The CDR3 nucleotides read TGTGCCAGCAGTTCCAGACGCAATGAAGCTTTCTTT. Translation gives CASSSRRNEAFF.

The chain is built from TRBV13 and TRBJ2-7; D unresolved. Trimming left V 6 bases short and J 5 bases short, with 17 bases between. Germline CDR1 PRHDT, CDR2 FYEKMQ (reference sequence). CDR3 length: 14 amino acids. CDR3 region: CASRYTFRDHEQYF. CDR3 sequence (DNA): TGTGCCAGCAGATACACGTTCCGTGACCACGAGCAGTACTTC.

The table lists this clone with a count of one. The chain couples TRBV5-1 to TRBJ1-1; TRBD1 might be the D (6 bases). V lost 1 base and J 1 base, leaving 11 bases between the germline ends. The CDR3 is 15 residues long. Germline V gene sequence: CDR1 SGHRS, CDR2 YFSETQ. The CDR3 DNA is TGCGCCAGCAGCTTGACAGGGTTTGGGAACACTGAAGCTTTCTTT. Its protein product is CASSLTGFGNTEAFF.

The V call is TRBV18, the J call TRBJ1-1; D gene ambiguous. CDR3 length: 14 amino acids. The V and J ends lost 2 bases and 1 base respectively, with 8 bases between them. Looked up from germline, CDR1 is KGHSH and CDR2 is LQKENI. CDR3 nucleotides: TGTGCCAGCTCACCAGGAGACTCGAACACTGAAGCTTTCTTT. Residues: CASSPGDSNTEAFF. The variable domain in full, completed from reference TRBV18 and TRBJ1-1, reads NAGVMQNPRHLVRRRGQEARLRCSPMKGHSHVYWYRQLPEEGLKFMVYLQKENIIDESGMPKERFSAEFPKEGPSILRIQQVVRGDSAAYFCASSPGDSNTEAFFGQGTRLTVV.

V gene TRBV9 combines with J gene TRBJ1-4; D is unclear. V shed 4 bases and J shed 4 bases, with 14 bases lying between them. Germline assignment: CDR1 SGDLS and CDR2 YYNGEE. The length of the CDR3 is 15 residues. The CDR3 bases are TGTGCCAGCAGCCCCGAGGGAAGGGTTAATGAAAAACTGTTTTTT. As protein: CASSPEGRVNEKLFF.

V and J are TRBV28 and TRBJ2-1; 9 bases are a match to TRBD1. CDR1 is MDHEN and CDR2 is SYDVKM in the germline V gene. The length of the CDR3 is 16 residues. V trimming: 7 bases; J trimming: 5 bases; junction bases outside the gene matches: 12. The CDR3 nucleotides are TGTGCCAGCACCTATGGCGGGACAGGGTTCAACAATGAGCAGTTCTTC. It codes for CASTYGGTGFNNEQFF.

The V and J genes are TRBV5-1 and TRBJ1-4; D remains ambiguous. The germline V gene encodes CDR1 SGHRS and CDR2 YFSETQ. V lost 2 bases and J 6 bases, leaving 11 bases between the germline ends. The CDR3 runs to 14 residues. CDR3 loop: CASSLSGIDEKLFF. CDR3 DNA sequence: TGCGCCAGCAGCTTATCGGGGATTGATGAAAAACTGTTTTTT.